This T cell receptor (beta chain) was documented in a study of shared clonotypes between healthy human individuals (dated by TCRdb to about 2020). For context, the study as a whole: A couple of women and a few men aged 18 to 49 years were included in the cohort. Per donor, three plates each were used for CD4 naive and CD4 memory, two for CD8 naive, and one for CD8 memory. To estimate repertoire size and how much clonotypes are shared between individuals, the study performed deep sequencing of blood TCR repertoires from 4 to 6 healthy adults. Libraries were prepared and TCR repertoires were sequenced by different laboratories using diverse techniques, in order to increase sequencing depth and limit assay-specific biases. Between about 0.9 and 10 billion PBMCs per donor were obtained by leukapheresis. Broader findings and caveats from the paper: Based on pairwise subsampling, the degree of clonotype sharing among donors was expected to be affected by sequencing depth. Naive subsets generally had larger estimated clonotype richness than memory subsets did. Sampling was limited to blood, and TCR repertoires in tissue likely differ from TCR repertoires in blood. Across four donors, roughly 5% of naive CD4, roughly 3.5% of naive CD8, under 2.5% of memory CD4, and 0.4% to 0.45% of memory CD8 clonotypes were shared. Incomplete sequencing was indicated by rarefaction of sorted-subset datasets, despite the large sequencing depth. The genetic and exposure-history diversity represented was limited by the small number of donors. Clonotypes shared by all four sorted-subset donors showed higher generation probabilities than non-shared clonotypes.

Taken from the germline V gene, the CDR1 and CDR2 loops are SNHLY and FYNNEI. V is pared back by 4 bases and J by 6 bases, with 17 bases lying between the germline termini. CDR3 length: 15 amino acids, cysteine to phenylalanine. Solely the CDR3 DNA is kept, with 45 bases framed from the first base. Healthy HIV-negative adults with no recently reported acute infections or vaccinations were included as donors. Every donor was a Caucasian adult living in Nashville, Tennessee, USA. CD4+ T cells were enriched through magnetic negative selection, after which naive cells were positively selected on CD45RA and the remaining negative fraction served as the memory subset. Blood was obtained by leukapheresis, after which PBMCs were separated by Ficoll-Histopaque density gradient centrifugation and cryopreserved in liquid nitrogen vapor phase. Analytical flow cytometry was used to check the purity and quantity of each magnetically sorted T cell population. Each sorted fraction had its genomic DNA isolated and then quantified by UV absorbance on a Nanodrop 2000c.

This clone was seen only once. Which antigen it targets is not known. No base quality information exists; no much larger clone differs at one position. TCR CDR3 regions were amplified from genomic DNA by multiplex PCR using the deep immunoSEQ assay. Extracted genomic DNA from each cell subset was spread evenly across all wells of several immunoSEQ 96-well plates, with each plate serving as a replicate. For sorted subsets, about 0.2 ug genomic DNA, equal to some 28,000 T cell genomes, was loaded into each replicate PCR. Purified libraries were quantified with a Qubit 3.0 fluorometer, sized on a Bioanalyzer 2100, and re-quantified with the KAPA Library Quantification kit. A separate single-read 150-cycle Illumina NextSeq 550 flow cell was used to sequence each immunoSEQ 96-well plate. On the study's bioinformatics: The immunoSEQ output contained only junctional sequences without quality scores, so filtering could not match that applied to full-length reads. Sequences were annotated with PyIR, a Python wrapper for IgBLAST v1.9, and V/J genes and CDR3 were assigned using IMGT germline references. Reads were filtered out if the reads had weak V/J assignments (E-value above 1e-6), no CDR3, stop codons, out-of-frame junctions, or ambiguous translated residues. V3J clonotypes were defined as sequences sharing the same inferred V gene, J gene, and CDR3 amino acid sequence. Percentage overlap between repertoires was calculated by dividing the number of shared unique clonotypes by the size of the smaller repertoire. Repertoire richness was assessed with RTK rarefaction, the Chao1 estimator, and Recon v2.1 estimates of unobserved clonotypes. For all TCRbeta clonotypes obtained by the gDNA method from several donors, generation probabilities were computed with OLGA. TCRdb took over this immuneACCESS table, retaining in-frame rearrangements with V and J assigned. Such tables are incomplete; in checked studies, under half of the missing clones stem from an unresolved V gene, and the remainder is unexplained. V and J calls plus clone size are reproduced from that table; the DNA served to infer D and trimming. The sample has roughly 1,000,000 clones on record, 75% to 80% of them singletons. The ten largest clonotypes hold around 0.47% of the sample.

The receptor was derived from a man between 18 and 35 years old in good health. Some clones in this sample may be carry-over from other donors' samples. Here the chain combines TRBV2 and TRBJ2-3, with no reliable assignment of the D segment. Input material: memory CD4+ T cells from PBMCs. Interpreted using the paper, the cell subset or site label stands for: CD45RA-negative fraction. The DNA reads TGTGCCAGCAGTGTCCTCCGTGTCTTGCTGGATACGCAGTATTTT. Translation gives CASSVLRVLLDTQYF.